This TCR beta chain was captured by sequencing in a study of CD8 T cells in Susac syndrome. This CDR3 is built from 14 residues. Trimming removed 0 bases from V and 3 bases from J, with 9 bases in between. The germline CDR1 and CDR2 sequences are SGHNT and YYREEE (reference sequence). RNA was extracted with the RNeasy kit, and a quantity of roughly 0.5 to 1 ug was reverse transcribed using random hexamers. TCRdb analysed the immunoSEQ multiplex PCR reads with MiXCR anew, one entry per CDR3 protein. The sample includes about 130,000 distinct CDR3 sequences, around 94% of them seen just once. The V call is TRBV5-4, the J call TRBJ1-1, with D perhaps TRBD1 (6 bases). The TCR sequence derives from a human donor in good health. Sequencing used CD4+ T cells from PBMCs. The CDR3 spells CASSLAAGDTEAFF. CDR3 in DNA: TGTGCCAGCAGCTTGGCAGCAGGGGACACTGAAGCTTTCTTT.